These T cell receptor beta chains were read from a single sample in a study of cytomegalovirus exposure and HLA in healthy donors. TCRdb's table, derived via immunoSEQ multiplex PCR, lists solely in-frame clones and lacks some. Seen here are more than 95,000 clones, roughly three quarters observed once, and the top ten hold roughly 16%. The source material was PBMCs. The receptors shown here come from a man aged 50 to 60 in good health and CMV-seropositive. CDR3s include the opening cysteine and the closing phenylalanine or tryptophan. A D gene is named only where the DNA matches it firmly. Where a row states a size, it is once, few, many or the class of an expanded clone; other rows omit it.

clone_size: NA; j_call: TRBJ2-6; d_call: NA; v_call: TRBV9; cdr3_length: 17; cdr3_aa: CASLRDNFNSGANVLTF; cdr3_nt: TGTGCCAGCCTGCGTGACAACTTCAACTCTGGGGCCAACGTCCTGACTTTC
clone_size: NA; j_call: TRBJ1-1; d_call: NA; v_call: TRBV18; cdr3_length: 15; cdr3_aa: CASSPYAGSNTEAFF; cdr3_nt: TGTGCCAGCTCACCCTACGCAGGGTCGAACACTGAAGCTTTCTTT
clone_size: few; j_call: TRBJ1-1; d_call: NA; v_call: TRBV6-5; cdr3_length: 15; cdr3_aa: CASSYSGGRNTEAFF; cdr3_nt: TGTGCCAGCAGTTACTCAGGGGGAAGGAACACTGAAGCTTTCTTT
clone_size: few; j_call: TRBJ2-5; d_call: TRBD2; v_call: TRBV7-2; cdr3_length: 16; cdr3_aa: CASSLTTSGLRETQYF; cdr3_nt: TGTGCCAGCAGCTTGACGACTAGCGGATTACGGGAGACCCAGTACTTC
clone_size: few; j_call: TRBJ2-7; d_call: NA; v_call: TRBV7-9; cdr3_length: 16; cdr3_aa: CASSPGRGLAPYEQYF; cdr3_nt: TGTGCCAGCAGCCCCGGGCGGGGGCTTGCCCCCTACGAGCAGTACTTC
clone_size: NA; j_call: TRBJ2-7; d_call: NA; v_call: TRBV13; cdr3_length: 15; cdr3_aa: CASSFREQGINEQYF; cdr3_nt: TGTGCCAGCAGCTTCCGGGAGCAGGGTATAAACGAGCAGTACTTC
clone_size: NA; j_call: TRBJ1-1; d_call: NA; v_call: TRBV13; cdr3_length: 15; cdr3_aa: CASSPPAGANTEAFF; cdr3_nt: TGTGCCAGCAGCCCCCCGGCAGGGGCGAACACTGAAGCTTTCTTT
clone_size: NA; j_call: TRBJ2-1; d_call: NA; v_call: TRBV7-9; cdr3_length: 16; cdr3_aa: CASSSYLRPSNNEQFF; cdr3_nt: TGTGCCAGCAGCTCCTACCTCCGCCCGTCCAACAATGAGCAGTTCTTC
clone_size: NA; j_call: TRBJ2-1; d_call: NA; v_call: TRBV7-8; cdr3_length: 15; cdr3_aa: CASSLEGLAPNEQFF; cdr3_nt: TGTGCCAGCAGCTTAGAAGGCCTAGCACCCAATGAGCAGTTCTTC
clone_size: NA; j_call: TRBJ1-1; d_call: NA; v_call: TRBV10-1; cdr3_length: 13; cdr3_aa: CASRTALNTEAFF; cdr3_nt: TGCGCCAGCAGGACAGCTTTGAACACTGAAGCTTTCTTT
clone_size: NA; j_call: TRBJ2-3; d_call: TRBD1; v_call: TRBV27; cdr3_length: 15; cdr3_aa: CASSLGQGATDTQYF; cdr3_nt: TGTGCCAGCAGTCTCGGACAGGGGGCAACAGATACGCAGTATTTT
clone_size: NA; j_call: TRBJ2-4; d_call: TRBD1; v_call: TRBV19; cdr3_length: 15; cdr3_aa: CASSPTTGGLNIQYF; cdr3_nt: TGTGCCAGTAGTCCCACGACAGGGGGCTTAAACATTCAGTACTTC
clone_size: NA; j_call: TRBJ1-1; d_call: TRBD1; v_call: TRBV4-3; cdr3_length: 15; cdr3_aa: CASSQVDRENTEAFF; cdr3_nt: TGCGCCAGCAGCCAAGTAGACAGGGAGAACACTGAAGCTTTCTTT
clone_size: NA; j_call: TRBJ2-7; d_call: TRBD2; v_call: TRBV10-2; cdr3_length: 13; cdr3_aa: CASRTGGAYEQYF; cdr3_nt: TGCGCCAGCAGGACGGGGGGTGCCTACGAGCAGTACTTC
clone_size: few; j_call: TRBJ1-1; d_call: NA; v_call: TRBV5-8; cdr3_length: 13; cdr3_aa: CASSSRMNTEAFF; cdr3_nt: TGTGCCAGCAGCTCGCGAATGAACACTGAAGCTTTCTTT
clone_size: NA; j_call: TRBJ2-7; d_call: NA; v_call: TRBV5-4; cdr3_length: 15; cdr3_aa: CASSVDQGFFFEQYF; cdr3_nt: TGTGCCAGCAGCGTAGACCAGGGGTTCTTTTTTGAGCAGTACTTC
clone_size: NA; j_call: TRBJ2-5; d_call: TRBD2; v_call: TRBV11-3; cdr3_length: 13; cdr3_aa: CASSFLAGETQYF; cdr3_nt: TGTGCCAGCAGCTTCTTAGCGGGGGAGACCCAGTACTTC
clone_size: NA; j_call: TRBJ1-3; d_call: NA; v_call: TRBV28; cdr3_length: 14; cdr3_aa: CASSKNRVGNTIYF; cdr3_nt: TGTGCCAGCAGTAAAAACAGGGTAGGAAACACCATATATTTT
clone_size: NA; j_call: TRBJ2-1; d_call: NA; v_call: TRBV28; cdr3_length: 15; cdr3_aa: CASRWGGSPYNEQFF; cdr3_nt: TGTGCCAGCAGGTGGGGCGGTAGCCCCTACAATGAGCAGTTCTTC
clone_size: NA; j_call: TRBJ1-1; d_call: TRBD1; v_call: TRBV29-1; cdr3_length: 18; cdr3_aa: CSVPLRQGASSLNTEAFF; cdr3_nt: TGCAGCGTCCCTCTTCGACAGGGGGCATCTTCCTTGAACACTGAAGCTTTCTTT
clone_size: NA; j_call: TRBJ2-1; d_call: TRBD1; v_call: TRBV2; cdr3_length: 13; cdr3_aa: CASSVDRGNEQFF; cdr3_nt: TGTGCCAGCAGTGTCGACAGGGGTAATGAGCAGTTCTTC
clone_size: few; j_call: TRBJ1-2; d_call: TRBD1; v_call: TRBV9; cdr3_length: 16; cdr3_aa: CASSSTVGQGIWGYTF; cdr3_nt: TGTGCCAGCAGCAGCACCGTGGGACAGGGGATTTGGGGCTACACCTTC
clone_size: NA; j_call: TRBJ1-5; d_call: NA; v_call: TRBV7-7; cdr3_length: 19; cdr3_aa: CASSLDGHPIIVSNQPQHF; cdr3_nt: TGTGCCTCAAGCTTAGACGGACACCCCATCATCGTTAGCAATCAGCCCCAGCATTTT
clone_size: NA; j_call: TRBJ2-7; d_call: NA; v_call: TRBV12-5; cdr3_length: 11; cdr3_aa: CASGLVSKQYF; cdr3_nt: TGTGCTAGTGGTTTGGTTTCCAAGCAGTACTTC
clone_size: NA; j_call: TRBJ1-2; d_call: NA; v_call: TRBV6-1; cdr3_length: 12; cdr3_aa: CASSESQYGYTF; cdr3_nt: TGTGCCAGCAGTGAATCCCAGTATGGCTACACCTTC
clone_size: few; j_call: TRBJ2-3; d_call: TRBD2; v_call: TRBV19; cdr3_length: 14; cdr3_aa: CASRVLAGPDTQYF; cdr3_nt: TGTGCCAGTAGGGTACTAGCGGGGCCAGATACGCAGTATTTT
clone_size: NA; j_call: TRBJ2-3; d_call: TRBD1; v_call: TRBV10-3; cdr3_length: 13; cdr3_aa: CAISETGADTQYF; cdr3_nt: TGTGCCATCAGTGAGACAGGGGCAGATACGCAGTATTTT
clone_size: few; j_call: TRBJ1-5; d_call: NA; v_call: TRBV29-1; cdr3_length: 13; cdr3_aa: CSAQGMGNQPQHF; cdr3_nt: TGCAGCGCGCAGGGGATGGGCAATCAGCCCCAGCATTTT
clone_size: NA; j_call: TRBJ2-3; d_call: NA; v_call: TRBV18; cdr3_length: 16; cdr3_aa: CASSPLNGPGTDTQYF; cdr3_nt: TGTGCCAGCTCACCATTGAATGGGCCGGGCACAGATACGCAGTATTTT
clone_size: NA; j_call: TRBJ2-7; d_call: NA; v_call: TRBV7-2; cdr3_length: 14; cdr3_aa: CASSSREILMRQYF; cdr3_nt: TGTGCCAGCAGCTCGAGGGAGATTTTGATGCGGCAGTACTTC
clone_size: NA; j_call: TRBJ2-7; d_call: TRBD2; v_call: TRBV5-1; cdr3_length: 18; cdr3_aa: CASSLALRTSGYSYEQYF; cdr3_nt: TGCGCCAGCAGCTTGGCTTTACGGACTAGCGGGTACTCCTACGAGCAGTACTTC
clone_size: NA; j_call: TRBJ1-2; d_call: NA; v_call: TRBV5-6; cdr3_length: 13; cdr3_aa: CASSLPGIYGYTF; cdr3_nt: TGTGCCAGCAGCTTGCCAGGGATCTATGGCTACACCTTC
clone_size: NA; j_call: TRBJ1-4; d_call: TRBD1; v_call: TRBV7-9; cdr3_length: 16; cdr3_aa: CASSPRDSATNEKLFF; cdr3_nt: TGTGCCAGCAGCCCCCGGGACAGTGCAACTAATGAAAAACTGTTTTTT
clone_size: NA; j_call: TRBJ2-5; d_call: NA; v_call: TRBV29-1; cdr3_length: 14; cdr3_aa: CSVFIPGDQETQYF; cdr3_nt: TGCAGCGTTTTTATCCCGGGGGATCAAGAGACCCAGTACTTC
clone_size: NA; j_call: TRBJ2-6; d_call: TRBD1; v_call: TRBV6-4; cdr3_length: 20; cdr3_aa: CASSDKLQQGASSGANVLTF; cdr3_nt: TGTGCCAGCAGTGACAAGCTGCAACAGGGGGCATCCTCTGGGGCCAACGTCCTGACTTTC
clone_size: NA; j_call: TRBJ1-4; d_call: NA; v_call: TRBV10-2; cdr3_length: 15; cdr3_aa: CASSDVTQEGEKLFF; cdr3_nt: TGCGCCAGCAGTGATGTCACACAGGAGGGTGAAAAACTGTTTTTT
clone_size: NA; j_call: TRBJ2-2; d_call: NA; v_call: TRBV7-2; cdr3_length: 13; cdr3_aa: CASSLGGHGELFF; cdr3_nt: TGTGCCAGCAGCTTAGGGGGGCACGGGGAGCTGTTTTTT
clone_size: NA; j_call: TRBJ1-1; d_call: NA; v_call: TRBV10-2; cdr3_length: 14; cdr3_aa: CASRAGWMNTEAFF; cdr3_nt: TGCGCCAGCAGGGCAGGGTGGATGAACACTGAAGCTTTCTTT
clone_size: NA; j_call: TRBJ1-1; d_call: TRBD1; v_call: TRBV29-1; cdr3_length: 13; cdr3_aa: CSVRQGGDTEAFF; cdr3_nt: TGCAGCGTTCGACAGGGGGGGGACACTGAAGCTTTCTTT
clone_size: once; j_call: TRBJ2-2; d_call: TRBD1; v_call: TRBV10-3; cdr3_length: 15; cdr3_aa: CAISESDRDTGELFF; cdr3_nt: TGTGCCATCAGTGAGTCGGACAGGGACACCGGGGAGCTGTTTTTT
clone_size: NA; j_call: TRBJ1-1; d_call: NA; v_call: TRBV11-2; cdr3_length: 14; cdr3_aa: CASSFLQENTEAFF; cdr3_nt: TGTGCCAGCAGCTTTCTACAGGAGAACACTGAAGCTTTCTTT
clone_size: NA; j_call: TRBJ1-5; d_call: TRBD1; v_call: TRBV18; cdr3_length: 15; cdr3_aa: CASSTGTVSNQPQHF; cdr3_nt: TGTGCCAGCTCAACGGGGACAGTAAGCAATCAGCCCCAGCATTTT